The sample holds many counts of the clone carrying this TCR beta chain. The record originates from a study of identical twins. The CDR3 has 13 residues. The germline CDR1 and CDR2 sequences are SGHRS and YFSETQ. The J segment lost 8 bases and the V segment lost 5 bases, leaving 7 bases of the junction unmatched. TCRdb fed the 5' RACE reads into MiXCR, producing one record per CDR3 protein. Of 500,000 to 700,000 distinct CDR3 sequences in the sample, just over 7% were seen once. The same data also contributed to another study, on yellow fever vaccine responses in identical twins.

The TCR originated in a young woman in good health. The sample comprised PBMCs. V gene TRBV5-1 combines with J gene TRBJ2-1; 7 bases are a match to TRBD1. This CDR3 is CASSRDRWDEQFF. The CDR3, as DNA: TGCGCCAGCAGTCGGGACAGATGGGATGAGCAGTTCTTC.